This T cell receptor (beta chain) emerged from a study of blood T cell repertoires in COVID-19. This table comes from immunoSEQ multiplex PCR, and its TCRdb copy is limited to in-frame clones, with some not included. The profile shows 140,000 to 150,000 clones, roughly 90% of them singletons. The CDR3 has 17 amino acids. Trimming removed 1 base from V and 3 bases from J, with 18 bases in between. Germline CDR1 and CDR2: SGHDT and YYEEEE. The participants were between roughly 18 and 100 years old and came from some 23 US areas. The study assigned cohorts using participant-reported clinical history. This chain links TRBV5-6 with TRBJ2-3; D remains ambiguous. Sequenced sample: PBMCs or T cells enriched from blood (not recorded which). The sequence derives from a woman in her thirties with acute COVID-19. CDR3 in amino acids: CASSLRYMGLGTDTQYF. The CDR3 DNA follows: TGTGCCAGCAGCTTGAGGTATATGGGTCTCGGGACAGATACGCAGTATTTT.